The 28 T cell receptor beta chains in this list originate from one sample, sequenced in a study of molecular identifiers for immune sequencing clone quantification. TCRdb reprocessed the PCR reads with MiXCR, giving one entry per CDR3 protein. The data hold some 97,000 distinct CDR3 sequences, with roughly 34% observed a single time. Sequenced input: naive CD8+ T cells from blood, with Jurkat cell RNA spiked in. Subset in this sample: FACS-sorted CD8+CD4-CCR7+CD45RA+ naive T cells. All receptors derive from a human donor in good health. Some libraries in this study had Jurkat cell RNA spiked in.

Turning to this clonotype: At one of its ends the junction is not consistent with the germline gene, which may arise from a read error. V usage is TRBV4-1 and J usage is TRBJ2-5, with TRBD1 as a possible D gene (6 bases). The germline V gene has CDR1 MGHRA and CDR2 YSYEKL. This CDR3 comprises 15 residues. Written as DNA, the CDR3 is TGCGCCAGCAGCCAACTTGACAGGCACCAAGCGACCCAGAACTTC. Protein product: CASSQLDRHQATQNF.

This clonotype was counted ten times or more. V and J are TRBV3-1 and TRBJ2-3, with unresolved D. Germline loops: CDR1 LGHDT, CDR2 YNNKEL (reference sequence). This CDR3 region has 14 residues. The V end was cut by 0 bases, the J end by 2 bases, with 6 bases between. CDR3 protein: CASSQEAYTDTQYF. DNA of the CDR3: TGTGCCAGCAGCCAAGAAGCTTACACAGATACGCAGTATTTT.

Concerning this clonotype: Given a much more abundant clone one base away, this may be a read error. The chain links TRBV9 to TRBJ2-3; D call uncertain. The germline CDR1 and CDR2 sequences are SGDLS and YYNGEE. This CDR3 has 13 residues. Trimming took 3 bases from V and 4 from J, leaving 9 bases between them. The CDR3 is CASSGMYSDTQYF. DNA of the CDR3: TGTGCCAGCAGCGGCATGTACTCAGATACGCAGTATTTT.

Points on this clonotype: The junction differs from germline at one of its ends, possibly a read error. This chain connects TRBV6-2 or TRBV6-3 to TRBJ2-5, with 8 bases identical to TRBD1. Per the germline V gene, CDR1 is MNHEY and CDR2 is SVGEGT. The CDR3 totals 16 residues. The CDR3 spells CASSPWTGRVQEPQYF. DNA of the CDR3: TGTGCCAGCAGTCCGTGGACAGGGCGCGTCCAAGAGCCCCAGTACTTC.

Turning to this clonotype: This may be a read error, as it is one base from a much larger clone. The rearrangement links TRBV28 to TRBJ2-5, with a tentative D call TRBD2 (5 bases). Trimming stripped 3 bases from V and 6 bases from J, with 14 bases between. The CDR3 totals 14 residues. Germline CDR1 and CDR2: MDHEN and SYDVKM. CDR3 amino acids: CASSFRGGVKTQYF. Written as DNA, the CDR3 is TGTGCCAGCAGTTTTCGGGGTGGGGTGAAGACCCAGTACTTC.

The chain carries TRBV6-2 or TRBV6-3 and TRBJ1-2; D not certain. CDR3 length equals 13 residues. Trimming took 7 bases from V and 12 from J, leaving 21 bases between them. Germline lookup yields CDR1 MNHEY and CDR2 SVGEGT. The DNA for the CDR3 is TGTGCCAGCACCGACTCCGCCATCGACGGCGACACCTTC. This codes for CASTDSAIDGDTF.

Regarding this clonotype: A much larger clone sits a single nucleotide away, making a read error possible. The J gene is TRBJ2-7, the V gene TRBV5-4, with 8 bases aligning to TRBD2. The CDR3 loop spans 13 amino acids. The germline V gene has CDR1 SGHNT and CDR2 YYREEE (reference sequence). The CDR3 region has the DNA TGTGCCAGCTGCTTTCTAGCGGGCTACGAGCAGTACTTC. Translation: CASCFLAGYEQYF.

This clonotype came up a few times. The chain is built from TRBV29-1 and TRBJ2-7; D remains unclear. In germline, CDR1 is SQVTM, CDR2 ANQGSEA. The CDR3 is 12 residues long. Trimming shortened V by 2 bases and J by 3 bases, and 8 bases separated the two germline ends. CDR3 in amino acids: CSVERQGYEQYF. CDR3 DNA sequence: TGCAGCGTTGAACGGCAAGGCTACGAGCAGTACTTC.

The rearrangement links TRBV4-1 to TRBJ2-7; perhaps TRBD2 as D (5 bases). The CDR3 covers 18 residues. The germline V gene encodes CDR1 MGHRA and CDR2 YSYEKL. With 3 bases removed from V and 0 bases from J, the gap between germline ends came to 21 bases. CDR3 in amino acids: CASSQTSERSYLSYEQYF. CDR3 DNA: TGCGCCAGCAGCCAGACCTCTGAGCGGAGCTACCTCTCCTACGAGCAGTACTTC.

This clonotype was recorded once. This likely comes from a read error, as the CDR3 has no conserved phenylalanine or tryptophan at its end. The J gene is TRBJ2-2, the V gene TRBV27; D is ambiguous. Trimming pared 8 bases from V and 7 bases from J, leaving 11 bases between. This CDR3 comprises 12 residues. CDR1 MNHEY and CDR2 SMNVEV come from the germline V gene (reference sequence). The chain's CDR3 is CASSFQGGELFS. The CDR3 DNA reads as TGTGCCAGCTCCTTTCAAGGCGGGGAGCTGTTTTCT.

CDR3 sequence: CASSQDTAYEQYF. CDR3 nucleotides: TGCGCCAGCAGCCAAGATACAGCCTACGAGCAGTACTTC. V gene TRBV4-1 combines with J gene TRBJ2-7; no reliable D call. The germline V gene has CDR1 MGHRA and CDR2 YSYEKL. This CDR3 has 13 residues. V gave up 0 bases and J gave up 2 bases, with 5 bases separating them.

This clonotype was counted at least ten times. This rearrangement joins TRBV9 to TRBJ2-7, with D unresolved. V lost 4 bases and J 0 bases, leaving 17 bases between the germline ends. Germline V gene lookup returns CDR1 SGDLS and CDR2 YYNGEE. This CDR3 spans 16 amino acids. DNA for the CDR3: TGTGCCAGCAGCCCCAGCTTGTCGGAGAACTCCTACGAGCAGTACTTC. Translation: CASSPSLSENSYEQYF.

CDR3 amino acids: CASSQGTSGRTDTQYF. The CDR3 nucleotides read TGCGCCAGCAGCCAAGGAACTAGCGGGAGAACAGATACGCAGTATTTT. V is TRBV4-3 and J is TRBJ2-3, with TRBD2 matching 11 bases. This CDR3 comprises 16 residues. Germline V gene lookup returns CDR1 LGHNA and CDR2 YSLEER. The ends lost 1 base at V and 3 bases at J; junction bases unmatched: 3.

A word on this clonotype: A read error is possible here, since a much larger clone lies one base away. This sequence joins TRBV7-8 and TRBJ2-5; D ambiguous. The CDR3 runs to 14 residues. From germline, CDR1 is SGHVS and CDR2 FQNEAQ. The V end lost 5 bases, the J end lost 2 bases, and 12 bases lay between the germline ends. Written as DNA, the CDR3 is TGTGCCAGCAGCGTAATTCAGCTTCAAGAGACCCAGTACTTC. It codes for CASSVIQLQETQYF.

The gene calls are TRBV7-8 and TRBJ2-3; D may be TRBD2 (6 bases). The CDR3 covers 16 residues. V lost 2 bases and J lost 2, with 14 bases in between. CDR1 is SGHVS and CDR2 is FQNEAQ in the germline V gene. The CDR3 DNA reads as TGTGCCAGCAGCTTAACGGTTAGCGGCTACACAGATACGCAGTATTTT. Translating gives CASSLTVSGYTDTQYF.

Only a few counts were recorded for this clonotype. The gene calls are TRBV27 and TRBJ2-5; tentative D call: TRBD2 (5 bases). This CDR3 spans 12 amino acids. V lost 8 bases and J lost 5, with 12 bases in between. In germline, CDR1 is MNHEY, CDR2 SMNVEV (reference sequence). CDR3 loop: CASRGWSETQYF. CDR3 nucleotides: TGTGCCAGCCGGGGTTGGAGCGAGACCCAGTACTTC.

This rearrangement joins TRBV27 to TRBJ2-1; D unresolved. With 8 bases removed from V and 10 bases from J, the gap between germline ends came to 15 bases. Germline CDR1 reads MNHEY; CDR2 reads SMNVEV (reference sequence). The length of the CDR3 is 12 residues. The CDR3 coding sequence is TGTGCCAGCGGCGACCTCACTGACGAGCAGTTCTTC. It is translated as CASGDLTDEQFF.

This clonotype was observed many times. The chain combines TRBV5-5 with TRBJ2-5; D is undetermined. Germline assignment: CDR1 SGHKS and CDR2 YYEKEE (reference sequence). V dropped 4 bases and J dropped 1 base, with 8 bases sitting between them. The CDR3 totals 13 residues. CDR3 sequence reads: CASSPDVQETQYF. The CDR3 nucleotides read TGTGCCAGCAGCCCGGACGTCCAAGAGACCCAGTACTTC.

This chain links TRBV13 with TRBJ2-3, with D possibly TRBD2 on 6 matching bases. Trimming left V 5 bases short and J 1 base short, with 10 bases between. This CDR3 is 14 amino acids long. Germline lookup yields CDR1 PRHDT and CDR2 FYEKMQ (reference sequence). The CDR3 loop is CASSPGLRTDTQYF. The CDR3 bases are TGTGCCAGCAGCCCAGGACTACGCACAGATACGCAGTATTTT. Drawing the rest from reference TRBV13 and TRBJ2-3, the complete variable domain is AAGVIQSPRHLIKEKRETATLKCYPIPRHDTVYWYQQGPGQDPQFLISFYEKMQSDKGSIPDRFSAQQFSDYHSELNMSSLELGDSALYFCASSPGLRTDTQYFGPGTRLTVL.

The chain links TRBV10-3 to TRBJ2-7; 7 bases align to TRBD2. The CDR3 is 14 residues long. CDR1 and CDR2 from the germline V gene are ENHRY and SYGVKD. V trimming: 3 bases; J trimming: 2 bases; junction bases outside the gene matches: 4. The CDR3 DNA reads TGTGCCATCAGTGAAGGCGGGAGCCCCTACGAGCAGTACTTC. It specifies CAISEGGSPYEQYF.

Note on this clonotype: An end of the junction does not agree with germline; a read error may underlie this. The chain has TRBV7-6 and TRBJ1-1; D not certain. The CDR3 runs 14 residues. From germline, CDR1 is SGHVS and CDR2 FNYEAQ. CDR3: CASGLRPLETEAFF. The CDR3, as DNA: TGTGCCAGCGGCTTACGCCCGCTTGAGACTGAAGCTTTCTTT.

The chain joins TRBV5-6 to TRBJ2-7; D call uncertain. The CDR3 spans 13 residues. Germline V CDR1 and CDR2: SGHDT, YYEEEE. Trimming shortened V by 2 bases and J by 2 bases, and 8 bases separated the two germline ends. CDR3 sequence reads: CASSFEATYEQYF. The DNA for the CDR3 is TGTGCCAGCAGCTTCGAGGCAACCTACGAGCAGTACTTC.

This clonotype was recorded a few times. CDR3 in DNA: TGCGCCAGCAGCCAAGATGGAGTCGGACAGGGGACTCACGAGCAGTACTTC. This translates into CASSQDGVGQGTHEQYF. The J gene is TRBJ2-7, the V gene TRBV4-1; 9 nucleotides align to TRBD1. This CDR3 has 17 amino acids. J gave up 5 bases and V 0 bases, and 11 bases lay outside the gene matches. Germline V CDR1 and CDR2: MGHRA, YSYEKL.

This clonotype was observed a few times. The rearrangement links TRBV27 to TRBJ2-7; 7 nucleotides align to TRBD2. J lost 4 bases, V lost 2 bases, and 8 bases had no gene match. The CDR3 is made up of 15 amino acids. In germline, CDR1 is MNHEY, CDR2 SMNVEV (reference sequence). The CDR3 sequence: CASSLVAGVSYEQYF. The DNA of the CDR3 is TGTGCCAGCAGTTTAGTGGCGGGAGTCTCTTACGAGCAGTACTTC.

This clonotype occurred many times. The genes are TRBV7-2 and TRBJ2-5; 9 bases fit TRBD1. With V trimmed by 2 bases and J by 5 bases, 3 bases remained unmatched. Per the germline V gene, CDR1 is SGHTA and CDR2 is FQGNSA. The CDR3 consists of 14 residues. In DNA form, the CDR3 reads TGTGCCAGCAGCTTAACAGGGGGCGAGGAGACCCAGTACTTC. Encoded protein: CASSLTGGEETQYF.

Comment on this clonotype: The CDR3 ends on some other residue instead of the conserved phenylalanine or tryptophan, so this is likely a read error. The genes are TRBV11-2 and TRBJ1-4; TRBD1 might be the D (5 bases). CDR1 and CDR2 from the germline V gene are SGHAT and FQNNGV. The V end lost 3 bases, the J end lost 6 bases, and 11 bases lay between the germline ends. The length of the CDR3 is 14 residues. CDR3 DNA sequence: TGTGCCAGCAGCTTGGTGGGAGGGGATGAAAAACTGTTTATT. Translating gives CASSLVGGDEKLFI.

This clonotype was counted ten times or more. The CDR3 bases are TGTGCCAGCACCTATCAGGGGGCCAGCACAGATACGCAGTATTTT. Translated: CASTYQGASTDTQYF. This chain links TRBV9 with TRBJ2-3; TRBD1 agrees at 8 bases. V was clipped by 6 bases and J by 0 bases; unmatched bases: 6. The length of the CDR3 is 15 residues. Germline V gene data show CDR1 as SGDLS and CDR2 as YYNGEE.

This clonotype is a singleton in its sample. CDR3 DNA sequence: TGTGCCAGCAGCACCCGCAGGGAAATGAACACTGAAGCTTTCTTT. Protein sequence: CASSTRREMNTEAFF. The V gene is TRBV7-8, the J gene TRBJ1-1; a weak D match, TRBD1 (5 bases). The germline V gene has CDR1 SGHVS and CDR2 FQNEAQ. Trimming shortened V by 5 bases and J by 0 bases, and 13 bases separated the two germline ends. The CDR3 spans 15 residues. Full variable domain (outside the CDR3, taken from reference TRBV7-8 and TRBJ1-1): GAGVSQSPRYKVAKRGQDVALRCDPISGHVSLFWYQQALGQGPEFLTYFQNEAQLDKSGLPSDRFFAERPEGSVSTLKIQRTQQEDSAVYLCASSTRREMNTEAFFGQGTRLTVV.